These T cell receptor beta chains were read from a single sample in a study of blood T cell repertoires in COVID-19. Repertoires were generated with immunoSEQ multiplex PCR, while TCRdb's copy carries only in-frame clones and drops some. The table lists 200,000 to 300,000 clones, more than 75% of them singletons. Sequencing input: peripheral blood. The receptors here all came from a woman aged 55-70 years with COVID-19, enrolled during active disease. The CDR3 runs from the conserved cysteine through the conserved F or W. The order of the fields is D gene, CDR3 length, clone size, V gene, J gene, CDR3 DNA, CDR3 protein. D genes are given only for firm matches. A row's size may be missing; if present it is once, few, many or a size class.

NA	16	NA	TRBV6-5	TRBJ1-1	TGTGCCAGCAGTTACGACACCCCCAGGGTGGGCACTGAAGCTTTCTTT	CASSYDTPRVGTEAFF
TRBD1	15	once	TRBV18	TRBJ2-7	TGTGCCAGCTCATCTCGTGACAGGGGGGCCTACGAGCAGTACTTC	CASSSRDRGAYEQYF
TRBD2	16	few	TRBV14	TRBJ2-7	TGTGCCAGCAGCCAAAGGGGGCTAGCGGGAGAATCCGAGCAGTACTTC	CASSQRGLAGESEQYF
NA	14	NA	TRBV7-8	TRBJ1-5	TGTGCCAGCAGCTTAGGGGGGGGCCATCAGCCCCAGCATTTT	CASSLGGGHQPQHF
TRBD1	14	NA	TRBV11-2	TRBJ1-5	TGTGCCAGCAGCAAGGACAGGGGGAATCAGCCCCAGCATTTT	CASSKDRGNQPQHF
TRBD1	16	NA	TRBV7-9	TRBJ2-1	TGTGCCAGCAGCTTAGAGACAGGGGTCCCCTACAATGAGCAGTTCTTC	CASSLETGVPYNEQFF
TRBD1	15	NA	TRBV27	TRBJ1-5	TGTGCCAGCAGAACAGGGGGTGGGAGCAATCAGCCCCAGCATTTT	CASRTGGGSNQPQHF
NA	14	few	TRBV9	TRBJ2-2	TGTGCCAGCAGGGACTCAGGGAACACCGGGGAGCTGTTTTTT	CASRDSGNTGELFF
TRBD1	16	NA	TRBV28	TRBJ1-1	TGTGCCAGCAGTTCGGGGGGTCTGGGACAGGGAACTGAAGCTTTCTTT	CASSSGGLGQGTEAFF
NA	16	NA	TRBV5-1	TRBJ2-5	TGCGCCAGCAGCCCGGTAGGCACAGCCGCCGGTGAGACCCAGTACTTC	CASSPVGTAAGETQYF
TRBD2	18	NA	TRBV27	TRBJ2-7	TGTGCCAGCAGTCCATTTAGCGGGGCTTACACTTTATCCTACGAGCAGTACTTC	CASSPFSGAYTLSYEQYF
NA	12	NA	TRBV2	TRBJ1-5	TGTGCCAGCAGCATCCGGGATCAGCCCCAGCATTTT	CASSIRDQPQHF
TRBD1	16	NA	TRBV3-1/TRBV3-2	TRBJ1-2	TGTGCCAGCAGCCAAGTCCCCGGGACAGGGTTCTATGGCTACACCTTC	CASSQVPGTGFYGYTF
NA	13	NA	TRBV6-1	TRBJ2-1	TGTGCCAGCAGTGAATGGGGGGTACGTGAGCAGTTCTTC	CASSEWGVREQFF
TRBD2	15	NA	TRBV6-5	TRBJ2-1	TGTGCCAGCAGCAGGGGACTAGCGGTCTACAATGAGCAGTTCTTC	CASSRGLAVYNEQFF
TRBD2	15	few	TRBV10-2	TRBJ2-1	TGCGCCAGCAGTGAGTCAGGGAGGGTCTGGAATGAGCAGTTCTTC	CASSESGRVWNEQFF
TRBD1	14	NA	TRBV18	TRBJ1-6	TGTGCCAGCTCGAACAGGGGGAGGGATTCACCCCTCCACTTT	CASSNRGRDSPLHF
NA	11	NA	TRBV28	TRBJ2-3	TGTGCCAGCAGTCCCGCGGATACGCAGTATTTT	CASSPADTQYF
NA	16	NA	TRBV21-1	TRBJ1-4	TGTGCCAGCAGCAACCGGGACAGGGAAACTAATGAAAAACTGTTTTTT	CASSNRDRETNEKLFF
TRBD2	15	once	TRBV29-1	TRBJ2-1	TGCAGCGTTGTTTTGGGCGCTAGCGGGGGCAATGAGCAGTTCTTC	CSVVLGASGGNEQFF
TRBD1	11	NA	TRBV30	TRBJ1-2	TGTGCATCGGGACAGAACTATGGCTACACCTTC	CASGQNYGYTF
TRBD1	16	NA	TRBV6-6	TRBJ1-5	TGTGCCAGCAGTTACGGACAGGGACAGGGCTATCAGCCCCAGCATTTT	CASSYGQGQGYQPQHF
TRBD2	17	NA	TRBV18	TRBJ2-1	TGTGCCAGCTCACGCCGACCCGGACTAGCGAGTGACAATGAGCAGTTCTTC	CASSRRPGLASDNEQFF
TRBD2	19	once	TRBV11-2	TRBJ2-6	TGTGCCAGCAGCTTAGATCACCGTAGCGGGAGTGCTGGGGCCAACGTCCTGACTTTC	CASSLDHRSGSAGANVLTF
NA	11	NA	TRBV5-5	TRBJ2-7	TGTGCCAGCAGCTTGGCCCGCGAGCAGTACTTC	CASSLAREQYF
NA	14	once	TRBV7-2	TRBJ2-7	TGTGCCAGCAGCTCAGAGCGGGTGGGTTACGAGCAGTACTTC	CASSSERVGYEQYF
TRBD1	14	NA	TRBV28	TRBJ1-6	TGTGCCAGCAGTCTACCGGGACAGAATTCACCCCTCCACTTT	CASSLPGQNSPLHF
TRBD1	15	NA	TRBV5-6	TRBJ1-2	TGTGCCAGCAGCTTGTATGGACAGGCGAACTATGGCTACACCTTC	CASSLYGQANYGYTF
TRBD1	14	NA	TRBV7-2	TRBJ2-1	TGTGCCAGCAGCGGGTACAGGGGGTACAATGAGCAGTTCTTC	CASSGYRGYNEQFF
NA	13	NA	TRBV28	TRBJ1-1	TGTGCCAGCTACTACGCCCGGGGTACTGAAGCTTTCTTT	CASYYARGTEAFF
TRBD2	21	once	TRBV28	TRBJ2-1	TGTGCCAGCAGTTTCCCTTCCGTTCGGACTAGCGGGAGACCTTTAAACAATGAGCAGTTCTTC	CASSFPSVRTSGRPLNNEQFF
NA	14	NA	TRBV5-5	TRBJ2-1	TGTGCCAGCACCTCCTCGACAAGTTACAATGAGCAGTTCTTC	CASTSSTSYNEQFF
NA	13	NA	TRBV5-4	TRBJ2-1	TGTGCCAGCAGCTTGAAAGCCCCTACTGAGCAGTTCTTC	CASSLKAPTEQFF
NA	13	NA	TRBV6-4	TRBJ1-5	TGTGCCAGCAGTCCGGATCAGGGAAGGCCCCAGCATTTT	CASSPDQGRPQHF
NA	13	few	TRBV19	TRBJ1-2	TGTGCCAGTAGCCCTCAGGGGCGCAGGGGCTACACCTTC	CASSPQGRRGYTF
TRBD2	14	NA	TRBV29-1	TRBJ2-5	TGCAGCGTTGCCGGACTAGCGTTACAAGAGACCCAGTACTTC	CSVAGLALQETQYF
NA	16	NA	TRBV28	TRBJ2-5	TGTGCCAGCAGTCCCCGGACTAAGCTGCATCGGGAGACCCAGTACTTC	CASSPRTKLHRETQYF
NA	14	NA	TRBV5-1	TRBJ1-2	TGCGCCAGCGAACCCACCGGGCAGGGCAATGGCTACACCTTC	CASEPTGQGNGYTF
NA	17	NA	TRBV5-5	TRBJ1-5	TGTGCCAGCAGCGCGGGGAGTTTTGGGGTTAGCAATCAGCCCCAGCATTTT	CASSAGSFGVSNQPQHF
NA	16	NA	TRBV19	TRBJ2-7	TGTGCCAGTAGTATCACATCCAGGACAGATATCTACGAGCAGTACTTC	CASSITSRTDIYEQYF
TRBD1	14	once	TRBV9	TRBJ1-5	TGTGCCAGCAGCCAGGGACAGGGCAATCAGCCCCAGCATTTT	CASSQGQGNQPQHF
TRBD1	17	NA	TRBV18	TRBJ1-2	TGTGCCAGCTCACTCACTGCCCCGGGACAGAATAACTATGGCTACACCTTC	CASSLTAPGQNNYGYTF
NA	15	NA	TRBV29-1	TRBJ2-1	TGCAGCGTCCAGGAGCGGAGAAGCTCCTACAATGAGCAGTTCTTC	CSVQERRSSYNEQFF
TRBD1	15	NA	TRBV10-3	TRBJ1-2	TGTGCCATCCCGAACCGGGACAGGGAAGAAGAAGGCTACACCTTC	CAIPNRDREEEGYTF
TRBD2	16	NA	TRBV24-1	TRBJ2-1	TGTGCCACCAGTGATTTAGGGCTAGCGGGGCGGGGCGGCATGGTCTTC	CATSDLGLAGRGGMVF
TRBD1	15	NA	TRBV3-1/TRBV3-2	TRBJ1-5	TGTGCCAGCAGCCAAGGGGACAGTCGCAATCAGCCCCAGCATTTT	CASSQGDSRNQPQHF
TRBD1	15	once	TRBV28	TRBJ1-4	TGTGCCAGCAGTTCTCCGACAGGGGAATACGAAAAACTGTTTTTT	CASSSPTGEYEKLFF
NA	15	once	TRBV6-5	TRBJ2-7	TGTGCCAGCAGTTACCGGGAGCGGAGCTCCTACGAGCAGTACTTC	CASSYRERSSYEQYF
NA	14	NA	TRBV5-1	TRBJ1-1	TGCGCCAGCAGCTTGGCTGTTATGAACACTGAAGCTTTCTTT	CASSLAVMNTEAFF